This paragraph covers one T cell receptor beta chain sequence. This sample is drawn from a study of blood T cell repertoires in COVID-19. Study background: In each case, the material was cDNA or gDNA derived from T cells, B-cell-depleted T cells, or PBMCs.

Under the authors' procedure: Amplifying reference gene primers gave estimates of nucleated cell counts. This table comes from immunoSEQ multiplex PCR, and its TCRdb copy is limited to in-frame clones, with some not included. That table furnishes V, J and clone size, whereas the DNA furnished D and trimming. The sample shows 50,000 to 85,000 clones, 80% of them seen only once. The clonotype originates from a human donor in a cohort sampled during active COVID-19. Sequencing was done on a sample of peripheral blood.

The CDR3 spells CASSPRRVYEQYF. The DNA for the CDR3 is TGTGCCAGCAGCCCCCGACGGGTCTACGAGCAGTACTTC. This chain uses TRBV16 with TRBJ2-7; D uncertain. V was shortened by 4 bases and J by 3 bases, with 10 bases between the two germline ends. Germline V gives CDR1 KGHSY, CDR2 FQNENV. CDR3 length: 13 amino acids.